Presented here are 5 T cell receptor beta chains from one specimen sequenced in a study of T cells in localized non-small cell lung cancer. The data were produced by immunoSEQ multiplex PCR, yet TCRdb's version contains in-frame clones alone and is incomplete. Seen here are 25,000 to 30,000 clones, roughly 80% observed once, and the top ten hold around 4.3%. The sequenced sample was peripheral blood, obtained before any cancer treatment. These receptors were taken from a woman between 40 and 69 years old with stage I lung adenocarcinoma.

The V call is TRBV4-3, the J call TRBJ1-4; 8 nucleotides agree with TRBD1. V was clipped by 5 bases and J by 8 bases; unmatched bases: 10. CDR1 is LGHNA, CDR2 YSLEER, per germline. This CDR3 comprises 15 residues. CDR3 nucleotides: TGCGCCAGCAGCTTTCAACCGAGGACAGGGGAAAAACTGTTTTTT. Translating it yields CASSFQPRTGEKLFF.

The rearrangement joins TRBV5-6 to TRBJ1-2; maybe TRBD1 (6 bases). The CDR3 consists of 15 residues. The V and J ends lost 4 bases and 4 bases respectively, with 17 bases between them. Germline V gene lookup returns CDR1 SGHDT and CDR2 YYEEEE. CDR3 DNA: TGTGCCAGCAGCCCGGACGCAGGGGTTGGCTATGGCTACACCTTC. Residues: CASSPDAGVGYGYTF.

The chain carries TRBV11-1 and TRBJ2-5; D is perhaps TRBD2 (8 bases). The germline V gene has CDR1 SGHAT and CDR2 FQDESV (reference sequence). There are 14 residues in the CDR3. Trimming took off 5 bases at V and 5 bases at J, with 15 bases between the two ends. Here the CDR3 DNA reads TGTGCCAGCAGCCAGCGGGGGACAGTTGAGACCCAGTACTTC. Translated, it gives CASSQRGTVETQYF. Filled out from reference TRBV11-1 and TRBJ2-5, the complete variable domain reads EAEVAQSPRYKITEKSQAVAFWCDPISGHATLYWYRQILGQGPELLVQFQDESVVDDSQLPKDRFSAERLKGVDSTLKIQPAELGDSAMYLCASSQRGTVETQYFGPGTRLLVL.

This chain uses TRBV5-1 with TRBJ1-1; the D gene is possibly TRBD1 (5 bases). Trimming stripped 4 bases from V and 7 bases from J, with 14 bases between. This CDR3 is built from 13 residues. The germline gives CDR1 SGHRS, CDR2 YFSETQ. In DNA form, the CDR3 reads TGCGCCAGCAGCCGTCTGGCGGGGGATGAAGCTTTCTTT. It yields the protein CASSRLAGDEAFF.

This clone was recorded a few times. CDR3 sequence reads: CASSAMDNTEAFF. CDR3 coding DNA: TGTGCCAGTAGTGCTATGGATAACACTGAAGCTTTCTTT. The J gene is TRBJ1-1, the V gene TRBV19, with no clear D. Germline CDR1 and CDR2: LNHDA and SQIVND (reference sequence). Trimming shortened V by 5 bases and J by 2 bases, and 9 bases separated the two germline ends. The CDR3 extends over 13 amino acids.